One sample yielded the 3 T cell receptor beta chains listed below, sequenced in a study of a mutant IDH1 vaccine in newly diagnosed glioma. Time point: week 23, last vaccination. Topical imiquimod accompanied each vaccine dose, which consisted of 300 ug of mutant IDH1 20-mer peptide. Measured with immunoSEQ multiplex PCR; TCRdb has only the in-frame clones, and not every one. This table holds approximately 44,000 clones, 75% to 95% found once. Their target antigens are unknown. The starting material was PBMCs, obtained from a glioma patient whose treatment included an IDH1 peptide vaccine. All receptors come from a man in his fifties with glioma.

V and J are TRBV6-4 and TRBJ2-1; the match to TRBD2 covers 8 bases. The V and J ends lost 4 bases and 8 bases, in that order; junction bases with no gene match: 7. Germline V gene sequence: CDR1 MRHNA, CDR2 SNTAGT. The CDR3 totals 14 residues. The CDR3 region has the DNA TGTGCCAGCAGTGCGGGACTAGTGGGTGATGAGCAGTTCTTC. Its protein is CASSAGLVGDEQFF.

The V gene is TRBV2, the J gene TRBJ1-5; D not resolved. Trimming shortened V by 5 bases and J by 2 bases, and 10 bases separated the two germline ends. CDR1 is SNHLY and CDR2 is FYNNEI in the germline V gene. This CDR3 spans 14 amino acids. The CDR3 loop reads CASSSQLGNQPQHF. CDR3 sequence (DNA): TGTGCCAGCAGTTCCCAATTGGGCAATCAGCCCCAGCATTTT.

The chain employs TRBV7-2 and TRBJ1-1; 10 nucleotides agree with TRBD1. Germline values: CDR1 SGHTA, CDR2 FQGNSA. The CDR3 is 13 amino acids. V shed 4 bases, J shed 11 bases, and the junction held 7 bases outside the gene matches. The CDR3 DNA reads as TGTGCCAGCAGCTCGGCGGGGACAGGGGCGGCTTTCTTT. This encodes CASSSAGTGAAFF.